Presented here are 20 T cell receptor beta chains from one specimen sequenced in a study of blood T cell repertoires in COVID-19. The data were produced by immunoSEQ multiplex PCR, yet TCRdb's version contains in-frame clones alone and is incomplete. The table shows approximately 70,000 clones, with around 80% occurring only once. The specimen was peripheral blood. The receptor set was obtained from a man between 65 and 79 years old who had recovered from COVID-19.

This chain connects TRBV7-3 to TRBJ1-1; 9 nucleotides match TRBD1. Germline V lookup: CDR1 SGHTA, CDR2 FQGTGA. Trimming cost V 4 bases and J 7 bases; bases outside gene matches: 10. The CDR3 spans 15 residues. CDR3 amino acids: CASSSITTGGDEAFF. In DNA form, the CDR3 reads TGTGCCAGCAGCTCCATAACGACAGGGGGGGATGAAGCTTTCTTT.

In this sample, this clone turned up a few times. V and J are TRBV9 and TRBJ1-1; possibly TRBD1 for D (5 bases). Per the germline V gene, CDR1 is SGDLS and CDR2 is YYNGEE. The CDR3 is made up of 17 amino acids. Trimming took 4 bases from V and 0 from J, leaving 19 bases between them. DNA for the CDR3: TGTGCCAGCAGCTCACCGGAGGGGCAGAGAATGAACACTGAAGCTTTCTTT. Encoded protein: CASSSPEGQRMNTEAFF.

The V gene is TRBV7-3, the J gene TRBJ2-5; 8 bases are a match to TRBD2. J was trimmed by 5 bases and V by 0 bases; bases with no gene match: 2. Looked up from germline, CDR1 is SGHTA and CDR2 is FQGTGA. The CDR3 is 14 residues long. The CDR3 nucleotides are TGTGCCAGCAGCTTAACTAGCGGGGATGAGACCCAGTACTTC. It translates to CASSLTSGDETQYF.

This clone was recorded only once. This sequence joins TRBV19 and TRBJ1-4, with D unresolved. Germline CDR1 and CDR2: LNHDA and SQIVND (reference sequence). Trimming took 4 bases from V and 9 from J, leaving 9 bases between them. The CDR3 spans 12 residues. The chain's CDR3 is CASSSLGQKLFF. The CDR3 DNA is TGTGCCAGTAGTAGCCTGGGCCAAAAACTGTTTTTT.

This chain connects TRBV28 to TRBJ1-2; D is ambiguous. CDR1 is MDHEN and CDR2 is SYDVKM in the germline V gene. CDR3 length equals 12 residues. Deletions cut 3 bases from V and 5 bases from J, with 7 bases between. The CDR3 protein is CASSLGDYGYTF. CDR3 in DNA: TGTGCCAGCAGTTTGGGAGATTATGGCTACACCTTC.

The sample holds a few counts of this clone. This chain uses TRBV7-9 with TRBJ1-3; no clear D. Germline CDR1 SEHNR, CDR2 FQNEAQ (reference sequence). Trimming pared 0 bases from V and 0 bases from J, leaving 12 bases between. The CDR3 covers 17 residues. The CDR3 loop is CASSLADRLPSGNTIYF. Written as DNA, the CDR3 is TGTGCCAGCAGCTTAGCGGATCGACTGCCCTCTGGAAACACCATATATTTT.

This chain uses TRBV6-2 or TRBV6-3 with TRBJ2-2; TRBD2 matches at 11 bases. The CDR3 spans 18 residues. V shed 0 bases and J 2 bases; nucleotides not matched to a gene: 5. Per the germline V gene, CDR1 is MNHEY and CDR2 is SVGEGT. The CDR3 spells CASSYSTSGTLNTGELFF. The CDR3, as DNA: TGTGCCAGCAGTTACTCGACTAGCGGGACCCTCAACACCGGGGAGCTGTTTTTT.

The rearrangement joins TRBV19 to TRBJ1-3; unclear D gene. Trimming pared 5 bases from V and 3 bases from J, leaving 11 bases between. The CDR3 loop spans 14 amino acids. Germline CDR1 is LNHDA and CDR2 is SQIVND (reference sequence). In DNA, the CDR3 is TGTGCCAGTAGTCGCCCGGGTGATGGAAACACCATATATTTT. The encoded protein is CASSRPGDGNTIYF.

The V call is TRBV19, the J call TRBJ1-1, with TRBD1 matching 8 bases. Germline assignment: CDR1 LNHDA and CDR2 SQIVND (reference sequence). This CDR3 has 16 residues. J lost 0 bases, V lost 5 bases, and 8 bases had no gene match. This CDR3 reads CASSQGAGLMNTEAFF. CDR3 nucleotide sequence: TGTGCCAGTAGTCAGGGGGCAGGATTGATGAACACTGAAGCTTTCTTT. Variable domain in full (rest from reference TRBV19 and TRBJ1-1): DGGITQSPKYLFRKEGQNVTLSCEQNLNHDAMYWYRQDPGQGLRLIYYSQIVNDFQKGDIAEGYSVSREKKESFPLTVTSAQKNPTAFYLCASSQGAGLMNTEAFFGQGTRLTVV.

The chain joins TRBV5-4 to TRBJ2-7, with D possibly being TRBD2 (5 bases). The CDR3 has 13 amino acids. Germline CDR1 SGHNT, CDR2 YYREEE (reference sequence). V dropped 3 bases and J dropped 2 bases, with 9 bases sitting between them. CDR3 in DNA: TGTGCCAGCAGCTCGGGAATGACCTACGAGCAGTACTTC. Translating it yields CASSSGMTYEQYF.

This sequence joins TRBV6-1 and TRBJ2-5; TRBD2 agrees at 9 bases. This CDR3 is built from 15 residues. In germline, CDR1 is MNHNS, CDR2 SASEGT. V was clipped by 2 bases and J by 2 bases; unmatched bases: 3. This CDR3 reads CASSELSGGQETQYF. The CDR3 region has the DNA TGTGCCAGCAGTGAATTAAGCGGGGGGCAAGAGACCCAGTACTTC.

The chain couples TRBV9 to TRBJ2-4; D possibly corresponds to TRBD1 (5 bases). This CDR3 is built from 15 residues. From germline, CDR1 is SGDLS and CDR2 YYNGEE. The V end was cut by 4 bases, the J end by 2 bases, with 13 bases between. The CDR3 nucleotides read TGTGCCAGCAGCCCTCAGACAGTCCCCAAAAACATTCAGTACTTC. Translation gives CASSPQTVPKNIQYF. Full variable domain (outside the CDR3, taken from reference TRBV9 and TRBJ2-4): DSGVTQTPKHLITATGQRVTLRCSPRSGDLSVYWYQQSLDQGLQFLIQYYNGEERAKGNILERFSAQQFPDLHSELNLSSLELGDSALYFCASSPQTVPKNIQYFGAGTRLSVL.

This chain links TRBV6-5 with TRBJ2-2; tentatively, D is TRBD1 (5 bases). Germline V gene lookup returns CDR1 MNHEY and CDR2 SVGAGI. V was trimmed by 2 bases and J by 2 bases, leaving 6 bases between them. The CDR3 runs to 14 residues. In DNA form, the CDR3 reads TGTGCCAGCAGTTACCAGGGAAACACCGGGGAGCTGTTTTTT. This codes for CASSYQGNTGELFF.

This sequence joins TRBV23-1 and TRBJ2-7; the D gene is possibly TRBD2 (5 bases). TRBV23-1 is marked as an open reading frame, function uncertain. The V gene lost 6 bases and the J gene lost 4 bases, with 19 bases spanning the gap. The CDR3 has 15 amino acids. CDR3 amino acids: CASRKMGPRRYEQYF. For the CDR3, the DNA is TGCGCCAGCAGAAAAATGGGCCCTAGGAGGTACGAGCAGTACTTC.

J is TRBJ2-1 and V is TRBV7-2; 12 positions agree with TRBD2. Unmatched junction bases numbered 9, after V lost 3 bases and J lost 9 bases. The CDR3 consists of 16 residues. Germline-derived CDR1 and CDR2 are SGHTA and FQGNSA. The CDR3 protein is CASSLTGTSGPFEQFF. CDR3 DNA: TGTGCCAGCAGCTTGACCGGGACTAGCGGGCCGTTTGAGCAGTTCTTC. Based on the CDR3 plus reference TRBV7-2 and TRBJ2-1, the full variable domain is GAGVSQSPSNKVTEKGKDVELRCDPISGHTALYWYRQSLGQGLEFLIYFQGNSAPDKSGLPSDRFSAERTGGSVSTLTIQRTQQEDSAVYLCASSLTGTSGPFEQFFGPGTRLTVL.

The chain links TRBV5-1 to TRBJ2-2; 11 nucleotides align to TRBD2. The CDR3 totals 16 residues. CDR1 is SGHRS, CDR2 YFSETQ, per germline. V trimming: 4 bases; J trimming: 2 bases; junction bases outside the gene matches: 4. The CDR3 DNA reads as TGCGCCAGCAGCCACGGGACTAGCGGAAACACCGGGGAGCTGTTTTTT. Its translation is CASSHGTSGNTGELFF.

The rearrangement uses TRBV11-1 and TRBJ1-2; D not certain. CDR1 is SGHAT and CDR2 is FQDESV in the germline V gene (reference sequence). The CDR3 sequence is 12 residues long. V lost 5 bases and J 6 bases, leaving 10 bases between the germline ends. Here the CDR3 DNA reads TGTGCCAGCAGCATCTTATCAGATGGCTACACCTTC. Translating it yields CASSILSDGYTF. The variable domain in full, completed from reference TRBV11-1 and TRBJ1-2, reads EAEVAQSPRYKITEKSQAVAFWCDPISGHATLYWYRQILGQGPELLVQFQDESVVDDSQLPKDRFSAERLKGVDSTLKIQPAELGDSAMYLCASSILSDGYTFGSGTRLTVV.

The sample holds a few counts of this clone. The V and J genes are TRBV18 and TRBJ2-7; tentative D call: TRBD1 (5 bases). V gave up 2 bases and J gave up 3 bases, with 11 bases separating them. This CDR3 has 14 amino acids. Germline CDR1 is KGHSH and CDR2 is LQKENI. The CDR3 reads CASSPSGSFYEQYF. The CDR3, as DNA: TGTGCCAGCTCACCATCAGGGTCTTTCTACGAGCAGTACTTC.

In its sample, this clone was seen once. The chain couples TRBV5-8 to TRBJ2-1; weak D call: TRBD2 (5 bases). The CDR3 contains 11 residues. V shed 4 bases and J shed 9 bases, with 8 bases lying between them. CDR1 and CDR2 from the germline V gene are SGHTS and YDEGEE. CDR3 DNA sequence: TGTGCCAGCAGCCAGGAGGTTGAGCAGTTCTTC. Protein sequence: CASSQEVEQFF.

The CDR3 coding sequence is TGTGCCAGCAGTGAGGGACTAGCCCACGACACCGGGGAGCTGTTTTTT. Protein product: CASSEGLAHDTGELFF. V is TRBV6-1 and J is TRBJ2-2, with TRBD2 matching 9 bases. CDR3 size: 16 residues. V trimming: 3 bases; J trimming: 3 bases; junction bases outside the gene matches: 5. The V gene's germline CDR1 is MNHNS and CDR2 SASEGT.